These 15 T cell receptor beta chains originate from one sample sequenced in a study of spatial heterogeneity in lung cancer. Time point denoted: sample taken at primary tumor resection. In TCRdb, the 5' RACE reads were re-called with MiXCR into one record per CDR3 protein. This sample has about 61,000 distinct CDR3 sequences; roughly 6.4% occur once, and the top ten carry about 14%. The material was PBMCs, obtained at surgery. These receptors all stem from a female donor with early-stage non-small cell lung cancer.

Ten or more counts support this clonotype. The chain couples TRBV6-2 or TRBV6-3 to TRBJ2-6; no reliable D call. Trimming stripped 5 bases from V and 2 bases from J, with 7 bases between. Germline V lookup: CDR1 MNHEY, CDR2 SVGEGT. The CDR3 runs to 14 residues. CDR3 nucleotides: TGTGCCAGCAGTCCCTACACTGGGGCCAACGTCCTGACTTTC. Its protein is CASSPYTGANVLTF.

This clonotype has only a few counts. The chain uses TRBV7-2 and TRBJ1-5; the D gene is possibly TRBD1 (6 bases). The germline V gene encodes CDR1 SGHTA and CDR2 FQGNSA. V was clipped by 5 bases and J by 2 bases, with 16 bases between them. The CDR3 totals 16 residues. CDR3 sequence: CASSQNNRDGNQPQHF. The CDR3 nucleotides are TGTGCCAGCAGCCAAAACAACAGGGATGGCAATCAGCCCCAGCATTTT.

At least ten counts were recorded for this clonotype. The rearrangement uses TRBV11-3 and TRBJ1-6; 8 bases map to TRBD1. Germline trimming cut 6 bases from V and 5 bases from J; bases unmatched to any gene: 6. From germline, CDR1 is SGHNT and CDR2 YENEEA. The CDR3 loop spans 15 amino acids. CDR3 sequence: CASRGTGLDNSPLHF. The CDR3 DNA sequence: TGTGCCAGCAGAGGGACAGGCTTGGATAATTCACCCCTCCACTTT. Combining the CDR3 with reference TRBV11-3 and TRBJ1-6 gives the whole variable domain EAGVVQSPRYKIIEKKQPVAFWCNPISGHNTLYWYLQNLGQGPELLIRYENEEAVDDSQLPKDRFSAERLKGVDSTLKIQPAELGDSAVYLCASRGTGLDNSPLHFGNGTRLTVT.

The sample holds many counts of this clonotype. This chain connects TRBV23-1 to TRBJ2-5; possible D gene TRBD1, 5 bases. TRBV23-1 is designated an ORF whose function remains uncertain. The V end was cut by 0 bases, the J end by 4 bases, with 15 bases between. The length of the CDR3 is 16 residues. Here the CDR3 reads CASSQSGPVGPETQYF. CDR3 nucleotide sequence: TGCGCCAGCAGTCAATCGGGTCCGGTGGGGCCAGAGACCCAGTACTTC.

This clonotype showed up many times. This chain uses TRBV9 with TRBJ2-1; tentatively, D is TRBD1 or TRBD2 (5 bases each). The CDR3 runs 15 residues. Germline V gene data show CDR1 as SGDLS and CDR2 as YYNGEE. Trimming removed 0 bases at V and 7 bases at J, with 14 bases between. The CDR3 loop is CASSVAPGRSNEQFF. CDR3 coding DNA: TGTGCCAGCAGCGTAGCCCCGGGACGAAGTAATGAGCAGTTCTTC.

This clonotype was seen many times. The rearrangement joins TRBV6-6 to TRBJ1-2; D is perhaps TRBD1 (6 bases). The germline V and J ends were trimmed by 5 bases and 7 bases, with 14 bases remaining between them. This CDR3 region has 13 residues. Germline V gene sequence: CDR1 MNHNY, CDR2 SVGAGI (reference sequence). Here the CDR3 reads CASSPPGARGYTF. The CDR3, as DNA: TGTGCCAGCAGTCCCCCAGGGGCGCGTGGCTACACCTTC.

This clonotype was seen at least ten times. The chain is built from TRBV20-1 and TRBJ2-1; D may be TRBD2 (5 bases). CDR1 is DFQATT, CDR2 SNEGSKA, per germline (reference sequence). Between the trimmed V and J ends, which lost 3 bases and 0 bases, there was a span of 9 bases. CDR3 size: 14 residues. The CDR3 nucleotides are TGCAGTGCTAGTTTAGCGAGCTCCTACAATGAGCAGTTCTTC. Amino acid sequence: CSASLASSYNEQFF.

This clonotype was recorded a few times. This sequence joins TRBV19 and TRBJ1-6, with D possibly matching TRBD1 (5 bases). Germline V gene data show CDR1 as LNHDA and CDR2 as SQIVND (reference sequence). This CDR3 spans 15 amino acids. Trimming took off 5 bases at V and 11 bases at J, with 19 bases between the two ends. DNA for the CDR3: TGTGCCAGTAGTCGCTCCCGGGACCAGGGAACACCCCTCCACTTT. It encodes CASSRSRDQGTPLHF.

This clonotype appeared a few times. The chain carries TRBV20-1 and TRBJ1-3, with unresolved D. Trimming took 4 bases from V and 0 from J, leaving 10 bases between them. The CDR3 spans 14 residues. CDR1 is DFQATT, CDR2 SNEGSKA, per germline (reference sequence). The CDR3 is CSAKDRLSGNTIYF. The CDR3 coding sequence is TGCAGTGCTAAAGATCGGCTCTCTGGAAACACCATATATTTT.

This clonotype has ten or more counts. The CDR3 sequence: CASSGQQNQPQHF. The DNA for the CDR3 is TGTGCCAGTTCGGGACAGCAAAATCAGCCCCAGCATTTT. The rearrangement joins TRBV6-5 to TRBJ1-5, with TRBD1 matching 7 bases. V lost 9 bases and J lost 4; bases outside the gene matches: 6. Germline CDR1 and CDR2: MNHEY and SVGAGI. The CDR3 has 13 residues.

This clonotype was counted many times. This chain joins TRBV7-2 and TRBJ2-1; TRBD2 agrees at 7 bases. Per the germline V gene, CDR1 is SGHTA and CDR2 is FQGNSA. V shed 4 bases and J 9 bases; nucleotides not matched to a gene: 12. This CDR3 is built from 15 residues. The CDR3 region has the DNA TGTGCCAGCAGCTACCGGGACTACCCCCTCGGTGAGCAGTTCTTC. This codes for CASSYRDYPLGEQFF.

This clonotype was observed at least ten times. This rearrangement joins TRBV28 to TRBJ2-1, with D perhaps TRBD1 or TRBD2 (6 bases each). The germline CDR1 and CDR2 sequences are MDHEN and SYDVKM. Trimming took 5 bases from V and 10 from J, leaving 15 bases between them. This CDR3 is 13 amino acids long. CDR3: CASSPPGGVEQFF. For the CDR3, the DNA is TGTGCCAGCAGTCCCCCCGGGGGCGTCGAGCAGTTCTTC.

This clonotype was seen many times. This rearrangement joins TRBV28 to TRBJ2-4; TRBD1 matches 7 bases. Germline lookup yields CDR1 MDHEN and CDR2 SYDVKM. This CDR3 region has 18 residues. With 4 bases clipped from V and 0 bases from J, the junction kept 12 bases outside the gene matches. The CDR3: CASSSQFGDSLAKNIQYF. CDR3 bases: TGTGCCAGCAGTTCCCAGTTTGGGGACAGTCTAGCCAAAAACATTCAGTACTTC.

This clonotype appeared many times. The chain employs TRBV27 and TRBJ2-5, with TRBD2 matching 8 bases. The CDR3 spans 14 residues. Germline V gene sequence: CDR1 MNHEY, CDR2 SMNVEV (reference sequence). J gave up 5 bases and V 6 bases, and 8 bases lay outside the gene matches. CDR3 nucleotides: TGTGCCAGCAGCAATCGGGGGGGCCGGGAGACCCAGTACTTC. Translating gives CASSNRGGRETQYF.

This clonotype was counted ten times or more. The J gene is TRBJ2-1, the V gene TRBV7-2; the D gene is possibly TRBD2 (6 bases). V lost 5 bases to trimming and J lost 8 bases, with 16 bases between them. CDR1 and CDR2 from the germline V gene are SGHTA and FQGNSA. The CDR3 has 14 residues. The CDR3 nucleotides read TGTGCCAGCAGCCTATCCTTTGGGGGGTATGAGCAGTTCTTC. Amino acids: CASSLSFGGYEQFF.